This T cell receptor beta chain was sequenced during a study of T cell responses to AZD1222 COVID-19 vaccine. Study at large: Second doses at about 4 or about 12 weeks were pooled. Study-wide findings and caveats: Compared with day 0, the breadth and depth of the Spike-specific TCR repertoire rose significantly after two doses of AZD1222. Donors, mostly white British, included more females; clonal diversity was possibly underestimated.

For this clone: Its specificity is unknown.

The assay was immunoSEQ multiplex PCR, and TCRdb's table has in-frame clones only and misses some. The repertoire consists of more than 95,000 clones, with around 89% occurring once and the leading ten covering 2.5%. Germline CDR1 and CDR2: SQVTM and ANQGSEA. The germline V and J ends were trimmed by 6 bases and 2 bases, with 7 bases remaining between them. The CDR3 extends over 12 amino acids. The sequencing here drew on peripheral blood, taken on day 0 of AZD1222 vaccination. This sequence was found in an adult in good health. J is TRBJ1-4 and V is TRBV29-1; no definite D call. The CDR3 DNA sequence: TGCAGCGTAGGCAGGACTAATGAAAAACTGTTTTTT. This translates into CSVGRTNEKLFF.